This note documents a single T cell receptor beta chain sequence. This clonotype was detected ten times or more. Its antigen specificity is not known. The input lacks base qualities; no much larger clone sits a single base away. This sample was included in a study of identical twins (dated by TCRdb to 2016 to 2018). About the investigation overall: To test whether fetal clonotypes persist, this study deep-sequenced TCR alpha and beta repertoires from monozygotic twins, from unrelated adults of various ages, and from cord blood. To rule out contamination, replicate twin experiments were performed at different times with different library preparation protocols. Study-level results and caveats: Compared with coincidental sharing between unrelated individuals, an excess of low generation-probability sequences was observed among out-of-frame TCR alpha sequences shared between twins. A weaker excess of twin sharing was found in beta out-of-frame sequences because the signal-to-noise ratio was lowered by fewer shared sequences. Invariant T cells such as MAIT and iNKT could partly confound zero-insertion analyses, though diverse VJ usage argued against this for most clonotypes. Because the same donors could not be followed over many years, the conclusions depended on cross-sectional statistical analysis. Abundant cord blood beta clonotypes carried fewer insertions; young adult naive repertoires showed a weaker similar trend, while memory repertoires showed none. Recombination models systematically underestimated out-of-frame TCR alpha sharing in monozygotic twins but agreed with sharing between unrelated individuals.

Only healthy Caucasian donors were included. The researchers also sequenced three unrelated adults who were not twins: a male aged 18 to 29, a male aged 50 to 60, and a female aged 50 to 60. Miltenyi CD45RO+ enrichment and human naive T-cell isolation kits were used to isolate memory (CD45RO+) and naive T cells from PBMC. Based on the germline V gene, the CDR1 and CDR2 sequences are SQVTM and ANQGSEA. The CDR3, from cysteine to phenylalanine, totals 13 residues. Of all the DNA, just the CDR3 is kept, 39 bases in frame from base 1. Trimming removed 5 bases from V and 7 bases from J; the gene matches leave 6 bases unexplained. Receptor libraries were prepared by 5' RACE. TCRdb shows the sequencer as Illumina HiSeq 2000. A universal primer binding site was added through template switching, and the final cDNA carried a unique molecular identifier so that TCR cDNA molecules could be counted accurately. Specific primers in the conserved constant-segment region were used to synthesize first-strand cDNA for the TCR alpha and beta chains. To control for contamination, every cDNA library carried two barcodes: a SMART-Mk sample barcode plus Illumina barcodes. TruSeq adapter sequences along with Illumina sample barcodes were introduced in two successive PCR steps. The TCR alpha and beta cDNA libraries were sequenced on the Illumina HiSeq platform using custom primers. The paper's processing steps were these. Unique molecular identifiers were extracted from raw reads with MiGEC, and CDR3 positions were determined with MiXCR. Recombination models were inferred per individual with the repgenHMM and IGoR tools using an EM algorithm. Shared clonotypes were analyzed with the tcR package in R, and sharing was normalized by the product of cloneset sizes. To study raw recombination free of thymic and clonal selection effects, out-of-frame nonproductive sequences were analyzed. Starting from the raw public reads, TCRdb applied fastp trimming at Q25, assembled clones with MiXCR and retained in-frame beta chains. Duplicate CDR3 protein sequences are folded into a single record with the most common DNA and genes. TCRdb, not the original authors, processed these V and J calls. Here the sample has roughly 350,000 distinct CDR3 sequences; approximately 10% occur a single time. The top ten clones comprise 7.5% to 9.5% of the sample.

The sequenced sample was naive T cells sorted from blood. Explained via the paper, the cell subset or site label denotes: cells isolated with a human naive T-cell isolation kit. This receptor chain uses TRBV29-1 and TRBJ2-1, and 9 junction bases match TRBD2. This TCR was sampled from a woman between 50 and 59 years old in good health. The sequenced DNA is TGCAGCGTTCCGGGACTAGCTGGGAATGAGCAGTTCTTC. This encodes CSVPGLAGNEQFF.